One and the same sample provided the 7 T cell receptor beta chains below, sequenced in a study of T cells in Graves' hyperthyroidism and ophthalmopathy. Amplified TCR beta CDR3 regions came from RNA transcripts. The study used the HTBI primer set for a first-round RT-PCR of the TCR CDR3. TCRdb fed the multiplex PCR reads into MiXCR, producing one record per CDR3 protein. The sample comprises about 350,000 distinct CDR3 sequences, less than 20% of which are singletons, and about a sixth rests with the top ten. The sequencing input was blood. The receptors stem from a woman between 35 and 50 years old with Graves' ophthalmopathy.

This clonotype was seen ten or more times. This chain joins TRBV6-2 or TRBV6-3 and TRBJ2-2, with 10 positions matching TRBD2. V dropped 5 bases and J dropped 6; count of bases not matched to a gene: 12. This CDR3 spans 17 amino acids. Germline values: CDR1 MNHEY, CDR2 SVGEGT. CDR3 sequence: CASSPILAGDVAGELFF. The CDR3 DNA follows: TGTGCCAGCAGTCCGATCCTAGCGGGAGATGTGGCCGGGGAGCTGTTTTTT.

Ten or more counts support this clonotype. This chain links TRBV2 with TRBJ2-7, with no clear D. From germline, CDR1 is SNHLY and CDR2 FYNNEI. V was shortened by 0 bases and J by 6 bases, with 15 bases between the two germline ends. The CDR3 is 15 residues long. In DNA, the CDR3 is TGTGCCAGCAGTGAAGCGCTTAGGTGGTCGGCCGAGCAGTACTTC. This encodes CASSEALRWSAEQYF.

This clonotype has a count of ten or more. The CDR3 region is CASSLGWGQPQHF. Here the CDR3 DNA reads TGTGCCAGCAGCCTCGGATGGGGTCAGCCCCAGCATTTT. The genes are TRBV7-2 and TRBJ1-5; D gene unclear. Trimming removed 5 bases at V and 6 bases at J, with 11 bases between. CDR1 SGHTA and CDR2 FQGNSA come from the germline V gene. This CDR3 has 13 amino acids.

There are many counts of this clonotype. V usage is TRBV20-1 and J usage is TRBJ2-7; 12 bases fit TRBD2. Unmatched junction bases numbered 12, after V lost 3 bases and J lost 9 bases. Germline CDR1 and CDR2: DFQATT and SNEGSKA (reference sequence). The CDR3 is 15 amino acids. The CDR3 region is CSASVRGLAGLGQYF. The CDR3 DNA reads TGCAGTGCTAGCGTCCGCGGACTAGCGGGATTGGGGCAGTACTTC.

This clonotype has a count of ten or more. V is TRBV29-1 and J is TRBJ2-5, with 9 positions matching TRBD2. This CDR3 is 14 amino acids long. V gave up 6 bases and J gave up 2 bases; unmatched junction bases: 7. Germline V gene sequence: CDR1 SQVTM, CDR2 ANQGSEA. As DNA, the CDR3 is TGCAGCGTAACCAAGGGACTAGCTCAAGAGACCCAGTACTTC. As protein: CSVTKGLAQETQYF.

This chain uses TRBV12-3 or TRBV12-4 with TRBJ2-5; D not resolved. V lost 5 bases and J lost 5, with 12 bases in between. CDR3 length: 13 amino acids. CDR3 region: CASSVQRLETQYF. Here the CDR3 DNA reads TGTGCCAGCAGTGTACAGCGATTGGAGACCCAGTACTTC.

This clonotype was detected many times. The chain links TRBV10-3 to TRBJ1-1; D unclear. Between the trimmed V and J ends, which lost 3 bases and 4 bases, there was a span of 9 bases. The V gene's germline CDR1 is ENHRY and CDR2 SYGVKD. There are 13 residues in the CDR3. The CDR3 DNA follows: TGTGCCATCAGTGATAAGGCCAGCACTGAAGCTTTCTTT. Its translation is CAISDKASTEAFF.